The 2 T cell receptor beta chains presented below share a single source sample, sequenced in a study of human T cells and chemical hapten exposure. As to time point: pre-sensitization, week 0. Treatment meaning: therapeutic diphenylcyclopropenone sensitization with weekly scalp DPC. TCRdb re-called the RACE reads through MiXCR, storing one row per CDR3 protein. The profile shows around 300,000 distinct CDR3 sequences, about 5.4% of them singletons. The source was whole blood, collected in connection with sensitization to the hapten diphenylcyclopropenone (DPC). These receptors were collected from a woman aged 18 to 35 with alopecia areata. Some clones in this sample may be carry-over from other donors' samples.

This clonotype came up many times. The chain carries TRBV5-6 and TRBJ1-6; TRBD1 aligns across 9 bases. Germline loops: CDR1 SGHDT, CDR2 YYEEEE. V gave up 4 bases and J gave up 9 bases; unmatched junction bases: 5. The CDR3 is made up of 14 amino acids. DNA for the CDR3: TGTGCCAGCAGCGTGGGACAGGGAGGTTCACCCCTCCACTTT. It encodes CASSVGQGGSPLHF.

The CDR3 DNA follows: TGTGCCAGCAGCATCCGACAGGGTAATGAAAAACTGTTTTTT. This encodes CASSIRQGNEKLFF. The genes are TRBV7-9 and TRBJ1-4; 7 bases fit TRBD1. This CDR3 is built from 14 residues. V was clipped by 5 bases and J by 4 bases; unmatched bases: 4. Per the germline V gene, CDR1 is SEHNR and CDR2 is FQNEAQ (reference sequence).